This T cell receptor beta chain was sequenced for a study of blood T cell repertoires in COVID-19. The CDR3 runs to 15 residues. The V and J ends lost 2 bases and 4 bases respectively, with 12 bases between them. Germline V lookup: CDR1 MNHNY, CDR2 SVGAGI (reference sequence). In the original processing: How many nucleated cells were present was estimated from reference gene primer amplification. The assay was immunoSEQ multiplex PCR, and TCRdb's table has in-frame clones only and misses some. Clone size and V and J calls were adopted from that table, with D and trimming inferred from the DNA. Found here are approximately 33,000 clones, about 85% of them singletons; the top ten hold around 20%.

The chain uses TRBV6-6 and TRBJ1-5, with a possible D match to TRBD1 (6 bases). This receptor was identified in a man between 65 and 79 years old with acute or convalescent COVID-19. Sequencing used peripheral blood. The CDR3: CASSYPTQGNQPQHF. The CDR3 nucleotides are TGTGCCAGCAGTTACCCTACACAGGGAAATCAGCCCCAGCATTTT.